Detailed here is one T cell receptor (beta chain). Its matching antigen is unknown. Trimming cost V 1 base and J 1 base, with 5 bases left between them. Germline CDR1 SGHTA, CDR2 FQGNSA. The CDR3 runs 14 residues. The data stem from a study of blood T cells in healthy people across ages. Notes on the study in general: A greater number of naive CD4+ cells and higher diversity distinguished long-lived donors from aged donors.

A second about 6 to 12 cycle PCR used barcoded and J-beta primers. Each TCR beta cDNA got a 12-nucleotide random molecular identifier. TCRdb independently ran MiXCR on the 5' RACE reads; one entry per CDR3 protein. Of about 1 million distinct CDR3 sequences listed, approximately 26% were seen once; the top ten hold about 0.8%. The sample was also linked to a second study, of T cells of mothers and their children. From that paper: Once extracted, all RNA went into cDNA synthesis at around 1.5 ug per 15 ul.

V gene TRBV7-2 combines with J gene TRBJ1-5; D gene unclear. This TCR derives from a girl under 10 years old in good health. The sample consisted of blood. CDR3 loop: CASSLVQSNQPQHF. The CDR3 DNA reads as TGTGCCAGCAGCTTAGTACAAAGCAATCAGCCCCAGCATTTT.